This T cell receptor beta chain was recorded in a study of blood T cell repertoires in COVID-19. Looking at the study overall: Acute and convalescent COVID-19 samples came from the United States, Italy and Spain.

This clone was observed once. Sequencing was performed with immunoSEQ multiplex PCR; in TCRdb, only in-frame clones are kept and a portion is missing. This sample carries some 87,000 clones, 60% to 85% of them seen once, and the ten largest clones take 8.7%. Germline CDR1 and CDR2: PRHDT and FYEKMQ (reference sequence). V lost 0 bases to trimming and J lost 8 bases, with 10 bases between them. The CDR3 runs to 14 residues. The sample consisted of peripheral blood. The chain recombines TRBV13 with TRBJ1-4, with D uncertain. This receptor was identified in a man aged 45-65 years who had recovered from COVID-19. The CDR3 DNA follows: TGTGCCAGCAGCTTAGGGGGCGAGCGGGAAAAACTGTTTTTT. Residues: CASSLGGEREKLFF.